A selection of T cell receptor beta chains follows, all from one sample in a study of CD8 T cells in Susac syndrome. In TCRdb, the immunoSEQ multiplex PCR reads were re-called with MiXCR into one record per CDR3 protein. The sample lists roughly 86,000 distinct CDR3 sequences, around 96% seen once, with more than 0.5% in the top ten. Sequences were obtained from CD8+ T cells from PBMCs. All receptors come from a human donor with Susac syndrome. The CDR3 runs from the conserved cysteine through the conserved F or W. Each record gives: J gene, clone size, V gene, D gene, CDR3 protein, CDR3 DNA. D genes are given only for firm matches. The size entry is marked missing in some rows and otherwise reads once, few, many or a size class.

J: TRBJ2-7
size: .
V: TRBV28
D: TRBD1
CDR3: CASSTGDRTYEQYF
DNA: TGTGCCAGCAGTACCGGGGACAGAACCTACGAGCAGTACTTC

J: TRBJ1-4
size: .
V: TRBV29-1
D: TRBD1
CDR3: CSAEGQGQKLFF
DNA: TGCAGCGCTGAGGGACAGGGACAAAAACTGTTTTTT

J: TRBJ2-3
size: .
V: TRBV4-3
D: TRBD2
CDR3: CASSQDRGTRVTDTQYF
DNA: TGCGCCAGCAGCCAAGATCGGGGGACTAGGGTCACAGATACGCAGTATTTT

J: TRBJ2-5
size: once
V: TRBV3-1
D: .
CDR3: CASSQRGTVQETQYF
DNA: TGTGCCAGCAGCCAACGCGGGACAGTCCAAGAGACCCAGTACTTC

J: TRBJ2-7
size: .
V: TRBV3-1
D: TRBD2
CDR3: CASSVPGLGTHEQYF
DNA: TGTGCCAGCAGCGTCCCGGGACTAGGAACCCACGAGCAGTACTTC

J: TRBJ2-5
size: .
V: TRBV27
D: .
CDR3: CASSLSTGAETQYF
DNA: TGTGCCAGCAGTTTATCGACTGGTGCGGAGACCCAGTACTTC

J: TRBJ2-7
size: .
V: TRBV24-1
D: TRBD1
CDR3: CATPGTASEQYF
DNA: TGTGCCACTCCCGGGACAGCTAGCGAGCAGTACTTC

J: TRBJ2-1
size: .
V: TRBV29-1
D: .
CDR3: CSVLGNAGQFF
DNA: TGCAGCGTCCTCGGCAATGCGGGGCAGTTCTTC

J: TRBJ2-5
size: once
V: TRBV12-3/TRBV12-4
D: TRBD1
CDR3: CASSPDRGSLQETQYF
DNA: TGTGCCAGCAGCCCGGACAGGGGAAGCCTCCAAGAGACCCAGTACTTC

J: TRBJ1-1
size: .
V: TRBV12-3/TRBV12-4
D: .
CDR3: CASSYRRELNTEAFF
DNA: TGTGCCAGCAGTTATCGGCGGGAGCTGAACACTGAAGCTTTCTTT

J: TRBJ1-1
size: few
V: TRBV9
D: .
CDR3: CASSPYPPHGSREAFF
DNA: TGTGCCAGCAGCCCCTACCCCCCCCACGGCTCTAGGGAAGCTTTCTTT

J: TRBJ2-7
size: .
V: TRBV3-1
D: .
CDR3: CASSQDQVSFPQYF
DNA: TGTGCCAGCAGCCAAGATCAAGTCTCGTTTCCGCAGTACTTC

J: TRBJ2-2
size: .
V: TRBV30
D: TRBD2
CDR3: CAFSGTSGFTGELFF
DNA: TGTGCCTTCTCGGGGACTAGCGGGTTCACCGGGGAGCTGTTTTTT

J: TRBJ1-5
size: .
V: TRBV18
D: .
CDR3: CASSPGAMNSNQPQHF
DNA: TGTGCCAGCTCACCAGGCGCGATGAATAGCAATCAGCCCCAGCATTTT

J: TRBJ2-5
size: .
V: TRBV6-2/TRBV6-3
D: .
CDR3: CASSWDVGARQETQYF
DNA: TGTGCCAGCAGTTGGGACGTGGGGGCGCGGCAAGAGACCCAGTACTTC

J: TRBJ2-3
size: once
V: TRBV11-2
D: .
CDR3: CASSLVGSTDTQYF
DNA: TGTGCCAGCAGCTTAGTTGGATCCACAGATACGCAGTATTTT

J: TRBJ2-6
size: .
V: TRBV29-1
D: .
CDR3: CSVETGTGANVLTF
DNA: TGCAGCGTGGAAACAGGGACCGGGGCCAACGTCCTGACTTTC

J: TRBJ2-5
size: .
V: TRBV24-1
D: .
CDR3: CATSDPADRQETQYF
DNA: TGTGCCACCAGTGACCCCGCCGACAGACAAGAGACCCAGTACTTC

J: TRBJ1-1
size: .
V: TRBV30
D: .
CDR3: CAWSVAIQGTEAFF
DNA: TGTGCCTGGAGTGTGGCTATCCAGGGGACTGAAGCTTTCTTT

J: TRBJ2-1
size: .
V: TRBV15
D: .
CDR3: CATSTRQGGQFF
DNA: TGTGCCACCAGCACTAGACAGGGAGGGCAGTTCTTC

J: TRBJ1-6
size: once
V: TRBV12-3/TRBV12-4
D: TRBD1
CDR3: CASSPGTGGLNSPLHF
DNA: TGTGCCAGCAGTCCCGGGACAGGGGGCCTTAATTCACCCCTCCACTTT

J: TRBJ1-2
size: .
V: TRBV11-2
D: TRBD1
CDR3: CASSSHGQGWGYTF
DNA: TGTGCCAGCAGCTCCCACGGACAGGGTTGGGGCTACACCTTC

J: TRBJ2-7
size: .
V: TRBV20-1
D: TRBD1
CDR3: CSAKQGDSYEQYF
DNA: TGCAGTGCCAAACAGGGGGACTCCTACGAGCAGTACTTC

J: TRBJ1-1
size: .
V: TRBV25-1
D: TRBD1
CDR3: CASSGGTGMNTEAFF
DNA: TGTGCCAGCAGTGGCGGGACAGGGATGAACACTGAAGCTTTCTTT

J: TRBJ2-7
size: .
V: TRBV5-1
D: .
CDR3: CASSLQENEQYF
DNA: TGCGCCAGCAGCCTTCAAGAAAACGAGCAGTACTTC

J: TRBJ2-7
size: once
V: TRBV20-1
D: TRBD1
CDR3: CSAYLTGIRSYEQYF
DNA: TGCAGTGCCTATTTGACAGGGATCAGGTCCTACGAGCAGTACTTC

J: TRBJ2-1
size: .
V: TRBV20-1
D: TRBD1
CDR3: CSARGDRGRNNEQFF
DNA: TGCAGTGCTAGGGGTGACAGGGGAAGGAACAATGAGCAGTTCTTC

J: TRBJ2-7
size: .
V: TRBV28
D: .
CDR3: CASSPRGGRDEQYF
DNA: TGTGCCAGCAGCCCACGGGGCGGTCGGGACGAGCAGTACTTC

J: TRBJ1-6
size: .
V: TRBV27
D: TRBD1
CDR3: CASTLWTGNSPLHF
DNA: TGTGCCAGCACCCTATGGACAGGCAATTCACCCCTCCACTTT

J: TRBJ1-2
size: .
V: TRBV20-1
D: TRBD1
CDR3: CSASRSLGGLSGGYTF
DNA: TGCAGTGCTTCCCGGTCCCTAGGGGGCCTCTCGGGTGGCTACACCTTC

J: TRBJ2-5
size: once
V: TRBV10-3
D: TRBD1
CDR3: CAISDPEARQGRRETQYF
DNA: TGTGCCATCAGTGACCCTGAGGCTCGACAGGGGAGGCGAGAGACCCAGTACTTC

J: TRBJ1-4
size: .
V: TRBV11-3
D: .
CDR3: CASSYGDEDEKLFF
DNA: TGTGCCAGCAGCTACGGGGATGAGGATGAAAAACTGTTTTTT

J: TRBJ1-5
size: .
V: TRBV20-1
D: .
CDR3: CSANGGGFGNQPQHF
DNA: TGCAGTGCTAACGGGGGGGGGTTTGGCAATCAGCCCCAGCATTTT

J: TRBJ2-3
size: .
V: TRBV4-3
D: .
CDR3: CASSRGTPVTDTQYF
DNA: TGCGCCAGCAGCCGCGGGACACCAGTCACAGATACGCAGTATTTT

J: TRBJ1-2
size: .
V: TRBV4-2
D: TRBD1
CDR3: CASSQDMTGWGYTF
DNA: TGTGCCAGCAGCCAAGATATGACAGGGTGGGGCTACACCTTC

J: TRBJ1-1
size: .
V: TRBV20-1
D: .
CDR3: CSAPERGGRTTEAFF
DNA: TGCAGTGCCCCCGAGCGAGGGGGTAGGACCACTGAAGCTTTCTTT

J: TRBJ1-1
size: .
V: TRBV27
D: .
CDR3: CASSLSARRYAFF
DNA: TGTGCCAGCAGCCTCAGTGCCCGCCGATACGCTTTCTTT

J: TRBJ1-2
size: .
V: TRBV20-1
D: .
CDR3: CSARDLTEIYGYTF
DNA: TGCAGTGCTAGAGACCTGACGGAAATCTATGGCTACACCTTC

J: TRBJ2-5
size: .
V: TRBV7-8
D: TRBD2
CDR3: CASSSLRGGGAQETQYF
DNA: TGTGCCAGCAGCTCCCTCCGGGGCGGGGGAGCTCAAGAGACCCAGTACTTC

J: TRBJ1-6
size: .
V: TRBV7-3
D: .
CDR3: CASSLTGARSPLHF
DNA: TGTGCCAGCAGCTTAACAGGGGCTCGGTCACCCCTCCACTTT

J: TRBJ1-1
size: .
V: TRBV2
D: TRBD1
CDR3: CASSRTGRNTEAFF
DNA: TGTGCCAGCAGCCGGACAGGGAGGAACACTGAAGCTTTCTTT

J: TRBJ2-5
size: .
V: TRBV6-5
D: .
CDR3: CASSSQAPSARGTQYF
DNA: TGTGCCAGCAGTTCCCAGGCGCCGTCGGCTCGCGGGACCCAGTACTTC

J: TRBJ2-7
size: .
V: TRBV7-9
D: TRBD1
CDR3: CASSSDRAGEQYF
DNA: TGTGCCAGCAGCTCTGACAGGGCGGGCGAGCAGTACTTC

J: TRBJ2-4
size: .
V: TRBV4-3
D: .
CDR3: CASSQDRVGAKNIQYF
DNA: TGCGCCAGCAGCCAAGACAGGGTAGGGGCCAAAAACATTCAGTACTTC

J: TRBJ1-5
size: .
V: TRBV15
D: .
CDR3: CATSGLSGEPQHF
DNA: TGTGCCACCAGCGGATTATCCGGGGAGCCCCAGCATTTT

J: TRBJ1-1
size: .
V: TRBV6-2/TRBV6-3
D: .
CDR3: CASSREAFF
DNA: TGTGCCAGCAGCCGTGAAGCTTTCTTT

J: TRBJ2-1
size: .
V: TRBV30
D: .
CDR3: CAWSYGPPGGHNEQFF
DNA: TGTGCCTGGAGTTACGGCCCTCCCGGGGGCCACAATGAGCAGTTCTTC

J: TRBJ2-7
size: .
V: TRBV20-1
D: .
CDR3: CSASQSWDSYEQYF
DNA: TGCAGTGCTAGCCAGTCGTGGGATTCCTACGAGCAGTACTTC

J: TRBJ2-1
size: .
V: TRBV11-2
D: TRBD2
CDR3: CASSPTSGVNNEQFF
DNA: TGTGCCAGCAGCCCGACTAGCGGGGTCAACAATGAGCAGTTCTTC

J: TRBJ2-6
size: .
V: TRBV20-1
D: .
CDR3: CSASTGSGANVLTF
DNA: TGCAGTGCTAGTACGGGGTCTGGGGCCAACGTCCTGACTTTC

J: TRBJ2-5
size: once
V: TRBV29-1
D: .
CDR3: CSVESGLEGKGTQYF
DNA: TGCAGCGTTGAGTCAGGTCTAGAAGGGAAGGGGACCCAGTACTTC

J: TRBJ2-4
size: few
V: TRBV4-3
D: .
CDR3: CASSQDGLAKNIQYF
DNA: TGCGCCAGCAGCCAAGATGGATTAGCCAAAAACATTCAGTACTTC

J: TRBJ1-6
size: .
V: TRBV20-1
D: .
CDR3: CSVQGRGNSPLHF
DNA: TGCAGTGTTCAGGGGAGGGGTAATTCACCCCTCCACTTT